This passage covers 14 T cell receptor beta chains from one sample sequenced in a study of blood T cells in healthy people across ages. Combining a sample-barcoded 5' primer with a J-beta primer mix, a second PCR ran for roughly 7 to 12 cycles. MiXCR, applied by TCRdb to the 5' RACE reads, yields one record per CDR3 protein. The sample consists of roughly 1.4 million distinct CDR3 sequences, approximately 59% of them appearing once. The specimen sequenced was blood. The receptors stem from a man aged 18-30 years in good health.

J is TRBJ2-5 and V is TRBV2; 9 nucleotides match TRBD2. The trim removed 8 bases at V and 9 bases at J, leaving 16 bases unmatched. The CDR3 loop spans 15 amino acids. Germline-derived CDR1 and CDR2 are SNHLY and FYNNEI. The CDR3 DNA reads TGTGCCAGCTTTTCGCTAGCGGGATCGAACGAGGCCCAGTACTTC. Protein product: CASFSLAGSNEAQYF.

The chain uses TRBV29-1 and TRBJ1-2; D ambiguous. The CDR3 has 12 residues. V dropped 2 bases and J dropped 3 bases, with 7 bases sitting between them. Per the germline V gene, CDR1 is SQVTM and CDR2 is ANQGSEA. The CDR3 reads CSVELRDYGYTF. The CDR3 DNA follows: TGCAGCGTTGAACTTCGAGACTATGGCTACACCTTC.

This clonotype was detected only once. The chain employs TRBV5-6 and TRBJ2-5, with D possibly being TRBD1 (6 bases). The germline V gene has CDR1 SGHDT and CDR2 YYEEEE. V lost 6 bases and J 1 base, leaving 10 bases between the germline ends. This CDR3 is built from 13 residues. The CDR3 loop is CASTWDTQETQYF. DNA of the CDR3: TGTGCCAGCACCTGGGACACCCAAGAGACCCAGTACTTC.

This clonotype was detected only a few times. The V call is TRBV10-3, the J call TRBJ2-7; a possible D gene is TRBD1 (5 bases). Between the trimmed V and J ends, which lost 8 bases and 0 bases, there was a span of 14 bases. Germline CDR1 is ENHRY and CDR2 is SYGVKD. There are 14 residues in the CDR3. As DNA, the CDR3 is TGTGCCATCCGTCCACAGGCCAACTCCTACGAGCAGTACTTC. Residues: CAIRPQANSYEQYF.

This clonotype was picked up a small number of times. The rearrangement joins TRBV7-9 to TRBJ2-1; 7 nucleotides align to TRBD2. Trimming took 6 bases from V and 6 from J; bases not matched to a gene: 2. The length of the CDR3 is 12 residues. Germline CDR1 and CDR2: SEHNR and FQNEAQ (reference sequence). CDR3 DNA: TGTGCCAGCAGTACTAGCGTCAATGAGCAGTTCTTC. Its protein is CASSTSVNEQFF. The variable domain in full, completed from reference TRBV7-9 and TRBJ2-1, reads DTGVSQNPRHKITKRGQNVTFRCDPISEHNRLYWYRQTLGQGPEFLTYFQNEAQLEKSRLLSDRFSAERPKGSFSTLEIQRTEQGDSAMYLCASSTSVNEQFFGPGTRLTVL.

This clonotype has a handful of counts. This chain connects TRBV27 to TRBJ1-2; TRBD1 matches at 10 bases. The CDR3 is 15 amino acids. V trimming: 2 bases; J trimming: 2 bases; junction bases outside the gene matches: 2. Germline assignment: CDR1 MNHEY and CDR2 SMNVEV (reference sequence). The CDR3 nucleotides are TGTGCCAGCAGTTTAGCGACAGGGGGCAACTATGGCTACACCTTC. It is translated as CASSLATGGNYGYTF.

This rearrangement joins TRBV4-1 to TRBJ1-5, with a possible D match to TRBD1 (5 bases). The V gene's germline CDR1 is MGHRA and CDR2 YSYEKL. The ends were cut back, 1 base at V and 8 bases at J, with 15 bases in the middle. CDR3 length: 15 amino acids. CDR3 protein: CASSQGTAGQEPQHF. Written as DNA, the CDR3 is TGCGCCAGCAGCCAAGGTACGGCAGGGCAGGAGCCCCAGCATTTT.

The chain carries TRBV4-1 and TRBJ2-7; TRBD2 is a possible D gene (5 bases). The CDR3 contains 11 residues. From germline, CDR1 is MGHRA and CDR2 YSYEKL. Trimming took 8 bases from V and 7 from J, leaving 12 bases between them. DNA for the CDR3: TGCGCCAGCGTACACCGAGGGGAGCAGTACTTC. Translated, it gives CASVHRGEQYF.

CDR3 residues: CASSLGMYNEQFF. In nucleotides, the CDR3 is TGTGCCAGCAGCTTAGGGATGTACAATGAGCAGTTCTTC. The chain is built from TRBV11-1 and TRBJ2-1; no definite D call. V was cut by 1 base and J by 4 bases, with 5 bases left in between. The CDR3 has 13 residues. Germline values: CDR1 SGHAT, CDR2 FQDESV (reference sequence).

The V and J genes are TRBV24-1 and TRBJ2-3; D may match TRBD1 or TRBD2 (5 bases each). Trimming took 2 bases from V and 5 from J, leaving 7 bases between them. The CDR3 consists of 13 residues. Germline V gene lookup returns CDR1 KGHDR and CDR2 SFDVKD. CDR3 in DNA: TGTGCCACCAGTGATTCGGGACGAGATACGCAGTATTTT. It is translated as CATSDSGRDTQYF.

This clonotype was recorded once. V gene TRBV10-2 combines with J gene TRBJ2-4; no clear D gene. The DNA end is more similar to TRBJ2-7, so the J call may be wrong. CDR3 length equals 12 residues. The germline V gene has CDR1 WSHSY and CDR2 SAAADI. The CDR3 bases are TGCGCCAGCAGAGACGTTGCCTACGAGCAGTACTTC. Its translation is CASRDVAYEQYF.

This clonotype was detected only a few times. The CDR3 protein is CASSSRETYEQYF. Written as DNA, the CDR3 is TGTGCCAGCAGTTCTAGGGAGACCTACGAGCAGTACTTC. The rearrangement uses TRBV28 and TRBJ2-7; possibly TRBD2 for D (5 bases). The CDR3 contains 13 residues. Per the germline V gene, CDR1 is MDHEN and CDR2 is SYDVKM. V dropped 4 bases and J dropped 2 bases, with 9 bases sitting between them.

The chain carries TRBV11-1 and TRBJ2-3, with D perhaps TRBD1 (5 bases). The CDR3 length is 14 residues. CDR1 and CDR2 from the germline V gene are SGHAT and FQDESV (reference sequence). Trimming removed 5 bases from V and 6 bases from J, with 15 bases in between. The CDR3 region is CASSRVPQADTQYF. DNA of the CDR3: TGTGCCAGCAGCCGGGTCCCACAGGCGGATACGCAGTATTTT.

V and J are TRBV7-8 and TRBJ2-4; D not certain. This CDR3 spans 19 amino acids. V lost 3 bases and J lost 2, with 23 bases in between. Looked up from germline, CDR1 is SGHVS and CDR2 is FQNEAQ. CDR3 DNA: TGTGCCAGCAGCTTCCCGCCTCGACTTGGGTTAGGATCCAAAAACATTCAGTACTTC. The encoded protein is CASSFPPRLGLGSKNIQYF.